This TCR beta chain came from a study of control samples from healthy donors and cancer patients. The data were produced by immunoSEQ multiplex PCR, yet TCRdb's version contains in-frame clones alone and is incomplete. This table has some 120,000 clones, around 92% appearing once. Trimming pared 1 base from V and 5 bases from J, leaving 5 bases between. There are 12 residues in the CDR3. The V gene's germline CDR1 is LNHNV and CDR2 YYDKDF (reference sequence). The chain combines TRBV15 with TRBJ1-1; D is unclear. Sequenced: PBMCs. The receptor comes from a man at least 80 years old with head and neck cancer. This CDR3 is CATSRGGTEAFF. The CDR3 nucleotides read TGTGCCACCAGCAGAGGTGGGACTGAAGCTTTCTTT.